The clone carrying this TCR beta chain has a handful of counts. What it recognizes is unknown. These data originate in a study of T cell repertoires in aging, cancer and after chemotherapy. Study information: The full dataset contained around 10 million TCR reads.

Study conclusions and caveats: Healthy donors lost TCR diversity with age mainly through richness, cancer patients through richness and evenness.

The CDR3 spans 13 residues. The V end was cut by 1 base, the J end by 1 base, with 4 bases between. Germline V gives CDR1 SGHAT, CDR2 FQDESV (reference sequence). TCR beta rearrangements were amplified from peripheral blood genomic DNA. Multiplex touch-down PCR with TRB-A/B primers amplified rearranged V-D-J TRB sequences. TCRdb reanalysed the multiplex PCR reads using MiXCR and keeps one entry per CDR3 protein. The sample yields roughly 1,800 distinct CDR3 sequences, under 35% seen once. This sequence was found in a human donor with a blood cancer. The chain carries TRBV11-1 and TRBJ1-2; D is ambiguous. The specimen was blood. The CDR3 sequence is CASSLGLNYGYTF. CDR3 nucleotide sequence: TGTGCCAGCAGCTTAGGACTTAACTATGGCTACACCTTC.